Here is one T cell receptor beta chain with its context. Its target antigen remains unknown. It has no much larger one-base neighbor in the sample; base qualities were not kept. The data derive from a study of patients and donors after allogeneic stem cell transplantation (dated by TCRdb to about 2020). CDR3 length: 13 amino acids, cysteine to phenylalanine. CDR3 DNA only is kept here, 39 bases in frame from base 1. The junction carries 12 bases between V and J, which are trimmed by 5 bases and 4 bases respectively. Reading the germline V gene (reference sequence) gives CDR1 SGHNT and CDR2 YYREEE. The library was made by RT-PCR. Sequencing used a NextSeq 550. TCRdb took the public reads, trimmed them with fastp at Q25, ran MiXCR for clone calling and kept in-frame beta chains. Rows matching on CDR3 protein sequence are summarized as one entry with the most common DNA and genes. The sample table records about 70,000 distinct CDR3 sequences; 26% of these occur just once. About a quarter of the sample is held by the ten biggest clonotypes.

The sequencing input was blood, either unsorted or a sorted T cell fraction (not recorded which). This chain joins TRBV5-4 to TRBJ1-1, with an unclear D gene assignment. This receptor was obtained from a human donor who was either an allogeneic HSCT recipient or a stem cell or donor lymphocyte infusion donor (not recorded which). It is not recorded whose cells these are; they may come from a transplant donor. The DNA sequence is as follows: TGTGCCAGCAGGCCCTTTGGGGTCACTGAAGCTTTCTTT. Translated, this is CASRPFGVTEAFF.